One and the same sample provided the 12 T cell receptor beta chains below, sequenced in a study of T cell repertoires in ileal Crohn's disease (dated by TCRdb to the late 2010s). What this sample's time point label stands for: neoterminal ileum biopsy at postoperative endoscopy, about 6 months after surgery. Libraries were made using the immunoSEQ multiplex PCR assay. TCRdb re-hosts the immuneACCESS table, in-frame sequences only. Its copies lack some clones; in the studies checked, an unresolved V gene accounts for under half of them, and the cause for the rest is not known. The sample table contains approximately 13,000 clones; only one count was recorded for about two thirds of them. Under 10% of the sample comes from the top ten. Material: ileal tissue. These TCRs come from an adult with Crohn's disease.

This chain joins TRBV4-2 and TRBJ2-7; D call uncertain. Germline CDR1 and CDR2: LGHNA and YNFKEQ. This CDR3 has 14 residues. V was shortened by 0 bases and J by 2 bases, with 8 bases between the two germline ends. CDR3: CASSQEGVPYEQYF. CDR3 DNA: TGTGCCAGCAGCCAAGAAGGAGTCCCCTACGAGCAGTACTTC.

This rearrangement joins TRBV12-5 to TRBJ2-1; TRBD1 matches at 7 bases. Losses at the gene ends were 6 bases for V and 0 bases for J; bases not matched to a gene: 8. The CDR3 consists of 16 residues. Looked up from germline, CDR1 is LGHNT and CDR2 is FRNRAP. The DNA of the CDR3 is TGTGCTAGTGGATCCCCCGGGACAGTCTCCTACAATGAGCAGTTCTTC. It encodes CASGSPGTVSYNEQFF.

This clone was found a few times. The chain employs TRBV11-2 and TRBJ1-1; 10 bases line up with TRBD1. V dropped 5 bases and J dropped 6; count of bases not matched to a gene: 6. There are 14 residues in the CDR3. Germline V CDR1 and CDR2: SGHAT, FQNNGV. This chain's CDR3 is CASSSGQGEAEAFF. The CDR3 DNA is TGTGCCAGCAGCAGCGGACAGGGGGAGGCTGAAGCTTTCTTT.

The V and J genes are TRBV10-2 and TRBJ2-2; 7 bases line up with TRBD1. The CDR3 covers 14 residues. Germline trimming cut 6 bases from V and 2 bases from J; bases unmatched to any gene: 3. Germline CDR1 and CDR2: WSHSY and SAAADI. The CDR3 here is CASSEGANTGELFF. DNA for the CDR3: TGCGCCAGCAGCGAGGGGGCCAACACCGGGGAGCTGTTTTTT.

The gene calls are TRBV7-9 and TRBJ2-6; TRBD1 matches 8 bases. Germline V CDR1 and CDR2: SEHNR, FQNEAQ (reference sequence). Trimming at V came to 0 bases and at J to 0 bases, leaving 4 bases not matched to a gene. The CDR3 consists of 18 residues. CDR3 region: CASSLAAGGTSGANVLTF. The CDR3 coding sequence is TGTGCCAGCAGCTTAGCGGCAGGGGGCACCTCTGGGGCCAACGTCCTGACTTTC.

The CDR3: CASSPGQGLGEQFF. The CDR3 region has the DNA TGTGCCAGCAGCCCGGGACAGGGTCTGGGTGAGCAGTTCTTC. The chain carries TRBV6-4 and TRBJ2-1; 9 bases align to TRBD1. The ends lost 6 bases at V and 9 bases at J; junction bases unmatched: 9. The CDR3 totals 14 residues. Germline values: CDR1 MRHNA, CDR2 SNTAGT.

CDR3 protein: CASSAGQGLNYGYTF. The DNA for the CDR3 is TGTGCCAGCAGCGCTGGACAGGGCCTTAACTATGGCTACACCTTC. The chain links TRBV11-2 to TRBJ1-2, with TRBD1 matching over 8 bases. The V segment lost 5 bases and the J segment 1 base; nucleotides outside the gene matches: 6. Germline CDR1 SGHAT, CDR2 FQNNGV. The CDR3 covers 15 residues. The variable domain in full, with the rest retrieved from reference TRBV11-2 and TRBJ1-2, is EAGVAQSPRYKIIEKRQSVAFWCNPISGHATLYWYQQILGQGPKLLIQFQNNGVVDDSQLPKDRFSAERLKGVDSTLKIQPAKLEDSAVYLCASSAGQGLNYGYTFGSGTRLTVV.

V usage is TRBV11-2 and J usage is TRBJ2-2, with 8 bases lining up with TRBD1. The germline gives CDR1 SGHAT, CDR2 FQNNGV. Trimming at V came to 2 bases and at J to 10 bases, leaving 6 bases not matched to a gene. This CDR3 comprises 14 residues. The CDR3 nucleotides are TGTGCCAGCAGCTTAACAGGGGGGTTGCAGGAGCTGTTTTTT. This translates into CASSLTGGLQELFF.

The gene calls are TRBV4-1 and TRBJ1-2; D is possibly TRBD1 (5 bases). Germline-derived CDR1 and CDR2 are MGHRA and YSYEKL. V lost 2 bases, J lost 8 bases, and 15 bases lay in between. This CDR3 contains 14 residues. The CDR3 sequence is CASSQLTGLLGYTF. Written as DNA, the CDR3 is TGCGCCAGCAGCCAACTCACGGGACTCCTAGGCTACACCTTC.

CDR3 bases: TGTGCCAGCAGCTTGGCGGCAGACAGTACGAACACCGGGGAGCTGTTTTTT. The encoded protein is CASSLAADSTNTGELFF. The chain combines TRBV5-4 with TRBJ2-2, with D perhaps TRBD1 (5 bases). Trimming cost V 0 bases and J 0 bases, with 12 bases left between them. There are 17 residues in the CDR3. Germline V gene sequence: CDR1 SGHNT, CDR2 YYREEE (reference sequence). Based on the CDR3 plus reference TRBV5-4 and TRBJ2-2, the full variable domain is ETGVTQSPTHLIKTRGQQVTLRCSSQSGHNTVSWYQQALGQGPQFIFQYYREEENGRGNFPPRFSGLQFPNYSSELNVNALELDDSALYLCASSLAADSTNTGELFFGEGSRLTVL.

The V and J genes are TRBV2 and TRBJ2-6; TRBD2 matches 10 bases. There are 16 residues in the CDR3. Trimming removed 3 bases from V and 2 bases from J; junction bases left unmatched: 1. Germline CDR1 SNHLY, CDR2 FYNNEI. The CDR3 spells CASSEGTSAGANVLTF. In DNA form, the CDR3 reads TGTGCCAGCAGTGAGGGGACTAGCGCTGGGGCCAACGTCCTGACTTTC. The full variable domain, rest sourced from reference TRBV2 and TRBJ2-6, is EPEVTQTPSHQVTQMGQEVILRCVPISNHLYFYWYRQILGQKVEFLVSFYNNEISEKSEIFDDQFSVERPDGSNFTLKIRSTKLEDSAMYFCASSEGTSAGANVLTFGAGSRLTVL.

The rearrangement links TRBV19 to TRBJ1-2, with 8 bases that match TRBD1. This CDR3 has 13 residues. Germline CDR1 LNHDA, CDR2 SQIVND (reference sequence). The junction had 3 bases not matched to a gene; V was cut back by 6 bases and J by 3 bases. Written as DNA, the CDR3 is TGTGCCAGTAGCCCGGGACAGGACTATGGCTACACCTTC. This gives the protein CASSPGQDYGYTF.